The present entry profiles one T cell receptor (beta chain) with its context. The target antigen is unknown. This record comes from a study of CD8 T cells in Susac syndrome. Study-level results: It was acknowledged in the study that its TCR sequencing and HLA analysis involved a relatively small number of individuals.

CDR3 length: 14 amino acids. Losses at the gene ends were 5 bases for V and 1 base for J; bases not matched to a gene: 3. Negative isolation yielded the CD8+ and CD4+ T cells, while FACS enriched the TEMRA cells. RNA in amounts of 0.5 to 1 ug was reverse transcribed with random hexamers. Amplification of TCR beta CDR3 spanned 54 Vbeta and 13 Jbeta via immunoSEQ multiplex PCR. TCRdb re-called the immunoSEQ multiplex PCR reads through MiXCR, storing one row per CDR3 protein. This sample has around 270,000 distinct CDR3 sequences, with about 89% found just once. Sequencing was carried out using CD8+ T cells from PBMCs. This clonotype originated in a human donor with multiple sclerosis. The gene calls are TRBV12-3 or TRBV12-4 and TRBJ2-3; TRBD2 agrees at 7 bases. CDR3 sequence (DNA): TGTGCCAGCAGTCCCACTAGCGGCACAGATACGCAGTATTTT. It translates to CASSPTSGTDTQYF.